This T cell receptor beta chain was captured in a study of blood T cell repertoires in COVID-19. In the study overall: Acute-phase and convalescent COVID-19 samples originated in the United States, Italy and Spain. Nucleic acid was either cDNA or gDNA, and it came from T cells, B-cell-depleted T cells, or PBMCs.

Assay used: immunoSEQ multiplex PCR; TCRdb lists only in-frame clones, some missing. The sample lists about 79,000 clones, around 90% occurring once. The receptor comes from a man in his fifties or sixties with active COVID-19. The sequencing sample was made of peripheral blood.

This CDR3 is CAISETSGGAWKNQETQYF. CDR3 in DNA: TGTGCCATCAGTGAGACTAGCGGGGGGGCCTGGAAGAACCAAGAGACCCAGTACTTC. The chain recombines TRBV10-3 with TRBJ2-5, with TRBD2 matching 13 bases. The CDR3 covers 19 residues. Germline-derived CDR1 and CDR2 are ENHRY and SYGVKD. J was trimmed by 0 bases and V by 2 bases; bases with no gene match: 9.